This TCR beta chain derives from a study of human T cells and chemical hapten exposure. The CDR3 has 11 amino acids. V was trimmed by 4 bases and J by 5 bases, leaving 5 bases between them. Per the germline V gene, CDR1 is SQVTM and CDR2 is ANQGSEA. The time point: patch test 1, 2 weeks after DPC sensitization. Treatment here: therapeutic diphenylcyclopropenone sensitization with weekly scalp DPC. Each CDR3 protein is one row after TCRdb ran MiXCR on the RACE reads. The table lists about 60,000 distinct CDR3 sequences, about 9.6% of them singletons. This clonotype was recorded many times. This material consisted of whole blood, taken in connection with sensitization to the hapten diphenylcyclopropenone (DPC). This TCR came from a woman aged 40 to 50 with alopecia areata. Some clones in this sample may be carry-over from other donors' samples. This chain joins TRBV29-1 and TRBJ2-2; no reliable D call. The CDR3 loop reads CSVVWTGELFF. The CDR3 DNA sequence: TGCAGCGTTGTCTGGACCGGGGAGCTGTTTTTT.